The next 17 T cell receptor beta chains were all read from a single sample in a study of blood T cells in healthy people across ages. Together with a sample-barcoded 5' primer, a J-beta primer mix was included in a second PCR lasting about 6 to 11 cycles. TCRdb reprocessed the 5' RACE reads with MiXCR, giving one entry per CDR3 protein. The data contain some 730,000 distinct CDR3 sequences, about 24% of them singletons. Sequencing was done on a sample of blood. The receptors come from a man between 65 and 79 years old in good health.

This clonotype was counted many times. CDR3 residues: CSVLGGGSYEQYF. The CDR3 DNA reads as TGCAGCGTTCTCGGGGGGGGATCCTACGAGCAGTACTTC. The rearrangement joins TRBV29-1 to TRBJ2-7, with 8 bases that match TRBD2. This CDR3 region has 13 residues. Germline V gives CDR1 SQVTM, CDR2 ANQGSEA. The trim removed 5 bases at V and 1 base at J, leaving 4 bases unmatched.

The chain joins TRBV29-1 to TRBJ1-2; possible D gene TRBD1, 6 bases. V lost 6 bases and J lost 8, with 13 bases in between. This CDR3 region has 11 residues. Per germline, CDR1 SQVTM and CDR2 ANQGSEA. The CDR3 DNA is TGCAGCGTATGGGGGCGCCCGGGCTACACCTTC. As protein: CSVWGRPGYTF. Together with reference TRBV29-1 and TRBJ1-2, the CDR3 gives the full variable domain: SAVISQKPSRDICQRGTSLTIQCQVDSQVTMMFWYRQQPGQSLTLIATANQGSEATYESGFVIDKFPISRPNLTFSTLTVSNMSPEDSSIYLCSVWGRPGYTFGSGTRLTVV.

This clonotype turned up a few times. The junction does not match germline at one end; this may be a read error. This chain uses TRBV18 with TRBJ1-1; D call uncertain. This CDR3 comprises 15 residues. Germline CDR1 is KGHSH and CDR2 is LQKENI. For the CDR3, the DNA is TGCGCCAGCTCACCACCGGGCAGCCTGAACACTGAAGCTTTCTTT. Its translation: CASSPPGSLNTEAFF.

The chain recombines TRBV20-1 with TRBJ1-5; D unclear. The V gene's germline CDR1 is DFQATT and CDR2 SNEGSKA (reference sequence). CDR3 length: 12 residues. Trimming shortened V by 4 bases and J by 5 bases, and 9 bases separated the two germline ends. The CDR3 region has the DNA TGCAGTGCTACGGGAGGGCATCAGCCCCAGCATTTT. Amino acid sequence: CSATGGHQPQHF.

This chain links TRBV30 with TRBJ2-1, with D perhaps TRBD2 (5 bases). CDR1 is GTSNPN, CDR2 SVGIG, per germline (reference sequence). V lost 5 bases to trimming and J lost 0 bases, with 8 bases between them. CDR3 length: 13 amino acids. The CDR3: CAWVGGSYNEQFF. Written as DNA, the CDR3 is TGTGCCTGGGTAGGAGGCTCCTACAATGAGCAGTTCTTC.

V and J are TRBV7-9 and TRBJ2-5, with 7 bases matching TRBD2. The CDR3 runs 13 residues. Looked up from germline, CDR1 is SEHNR and CDR2 is FQNEAQ (reference sequence). The V gene end was trimmed by 4 bases and the J gene end by 4 bases; junction bases not matched to a gene: 3. This CDR3 reads CASSWTSPETQYF. In DNA, the CDR3 is TGTGCCAGCAGCTGGACTAGTCCAGAGACCCAGTACTTC.

V and J are TRBV10-2 and TRBJ2-4, with 9 bases fitting TRBD1. There are 14 residues in the CDR3. V lost 6 bases to trimming and J lost 6 bases; unmatched junction nucleotides: 6. Germline assignment: CDR1 WSHSY and CDR2 SAAADI. The CDR3 nucleotides read TGCGCCAGCAGGATAACAGGGGGCGGAAACATTCAGTACTTC. Amino acid sequence: CASRITGGGNIQYF.

The chain is built from TRBV20-1 and TRBJ2-1; 14 nucleotides match TRBD2. The V gene end was trimmed by 6 bases and the J gene end by 10 bases; junction bases not matched to a gene: 14. Germline V CDR1 and CDR2: DFQATT, SNEGSKA (reference sequence). The CDR3 contains 16 residues. CDR3 sequence (DNA): TGCAGTGCAATGGTTTTTGGTGGACTAGCGGGAGGCGAGCAGTTCTTC. Its protein product is CSAMVFGGLAGGEQFF.

This clonotype was counted many times. V is TRBV7-2 and J is TRBJ2-1, with 7 positions matching TRBD2. V dropped 6 bases and J dropped 5; count of bases not matched to a gene: 7. This CDR3 region has 14 residues. CDR1 is SGHTA, CDR2 FQGNSA, per germline. The CDR3 bases are TGTGCCAGCAGTCAAGCGGGAACGAACAATGAGCAGTTCTTC. Encoded protein: CASSQAGTNNEQFF.

This clonotype was counted a few times. The chain joins TRBV20-1 to TRBJ2-5; no clear D. This CDR3 is built from 13 residues. Deletions cut 0 bases from V and 5 bases from J, with 10 bases between. From germline, CDR1 is DFQATT and CDR2 SNEGSKA (reference sequence). The CDR3 DNA sequence: TGCAGTGCTAGAGATGGCCAAGAGGAGACCCAGTACTTC. As protein: CSARDGQEETQYF.

The gene calls are TRBV9 and TRBJ2-3, with D perhaps being TRBD1 or TRBD2 (5 bases each). CDR3 length: 13 residues. Trimming removed 0 bases from V and 12 bases from J, with 14 bases in between. CDR1 is SGDLS and CDR2 is YYNGEE in the germline V gene. The CDR3 reads CASSVGPRDPQYF. CDR3 in DNA: TGTGCCAGCAGCGTAGGACCACGGGACCCACAGTATTTT.

This clonotype was seen at least ten times. This chain links TRBV5-1 with TRBJ2-1, with TRBD2 matching 9 bases. Trimming cost V 2 bases and J 5 bases; bases outside gene matches: 2. This CDR3 region has 14 residues. Germline values: CDR1 SGHRS, CDR2 YFSETQ. The CDR3 DNA is TGCGCCAGCAGCTTTGGCGGGAGGGACAATGAGCAGTTCTTC. Protein product: CASSFGGRDNEQFF.

This chain links TRBV6-6 with TRBJ1-6, with TRBD1 matching over 7 bases. J was trimmed by 5 bases and V by 5 bases; bases with no gene match: 6. This CDR3 has 15 residues. From germline, CDR1 is MNHNY and CDR2 SVGAGI (reference sequence). The CDR3 region is CASSHWTGDNSPLHF. CDR3 DNA: TGTGCCAGCAGTCACTGGACAGGAGATAATTCACCCCTCCACTTT.

The V and J genes are TRBV12-3 or TRBV12-4 and TRBJ1-6; D is uncertain. The V end lost 3 bases, the J end lost 3 bases, and 3 bases lay between the germline ends. The CDR3 spans 13 residues. CDR3 DNA sequence: TGTGCCAGCAGTTTCTTCTATAATTCACCCCTCCACTTT. Translation gives CASSFFYNSPLHF.

This clonotype was seen at least ten times. The chain combines TRBV12-3 or TRBV12-4 with TRBJ1-5, with D possibly TRBD1 on 5 matching bases. This CDR3 has 13 residues. Trimming pared 1 base from V and 5 bases from J, leaving 6 bases between. This chain's CDR3 is CASSLGGYQPQHF. In DNA, the CDR3 is TGTGCCAGCAGTTTAGGGGGGTATCAGCCCCAGCATTTT.

This clonotype came up a few times. The chain carries TRBV28 and TRBJ2-1; weak D call: TRBD1 (6 bases). The ends were cut back, 6 bases at V and 0 bases at J, with 15 bases in the middle. The CDR3 extends over 16 amino acids. CDR1 and CDR2 from the germline V gene are MDHEN and SYDVKM. In DNA, the CDR3 is TGTGCCAGCAGCACGAGGGGACACCCCTCCTACAATGAGCAGTTCTTC. This codes for CASSTRGHPSYNEQFF. Based on the CDR3 plus reference TRBV28 and TRBJ2-1, the full variable domain is DVKVTQSSRYLVKRTGEKVFLECVQDMDHENMFWYRQDPGLGLRLIYFSYDVKMKEKGDIPEGYSVSREKKERFSLILESASTNQTSMYLCASSTRGHPSYNEQFFGPGTRLTVL.

The chain combines TRBV27 with TRBJ1-4; 9 bases map to TRBD1. The CDR3 loop spans 15 amino acids. J gave up 8 bases and V 3 bases, and 7 bases lay outside the gene matches. Germline V lookup: CDR1 MNHEY, CDR2 SMNVEV (reference sequence). The CDR3 nucleotides are TGTGCCAGCAGTTTTAAGGGGACAGGGTACGAAAAACTGTTTTTT. Translated: CASSFKGTGYEKLFF.